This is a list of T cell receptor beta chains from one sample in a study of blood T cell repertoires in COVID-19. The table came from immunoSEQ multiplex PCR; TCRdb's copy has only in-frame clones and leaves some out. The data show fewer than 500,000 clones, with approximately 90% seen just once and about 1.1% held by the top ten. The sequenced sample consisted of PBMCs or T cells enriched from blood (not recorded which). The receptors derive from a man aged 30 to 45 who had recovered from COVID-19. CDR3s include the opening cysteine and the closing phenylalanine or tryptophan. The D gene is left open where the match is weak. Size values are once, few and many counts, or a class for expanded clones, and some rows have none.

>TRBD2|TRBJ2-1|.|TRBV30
CAWRLGGPRTYNEQFF
TGTGCCTGGAGGTTGGGAGGGCCTAGGACCTACAATGAGCAGTTCTTC
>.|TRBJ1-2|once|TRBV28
CASRTGGGGGYTF
TGTGCCAGCAGAACCGGGGGGGGTGGTGGCTACACCTTC
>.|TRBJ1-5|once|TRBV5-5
CASSWGTLNQPQHF
TGTGCCAGCAGCTGGGGGACATTAAATCAGCCCCAGCATTTT
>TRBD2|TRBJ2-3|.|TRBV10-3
CAISERLAPSTDTQYF
TGTGCCATCAGCGAACGACTAGCGCCTAGCACAGATACGCAGTATTTT
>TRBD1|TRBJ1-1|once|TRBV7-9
CASSMTGGASPEAFF
TGTGCCAGCAGCATGACAGGGGGCGCATCCCCTGAAGCTTTCTTT
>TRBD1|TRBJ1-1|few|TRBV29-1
CSALGQKNTEAFF
TGCAGCGCCCTGGGACAGAAGAACACTGAAGCTTTCTTT
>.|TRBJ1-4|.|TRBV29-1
CSIGKEEKLFF
TGCAGCATTGGAAAAGAGGAAAAACTGTTTTTT
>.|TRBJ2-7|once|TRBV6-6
CASKETGLSYEQYF
TGTGCCAGCAAGGAGACAGGTCTTTCCTACGAGCAGTACTTC
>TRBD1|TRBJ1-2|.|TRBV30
CAGLRTGEDGYTF
TGTGCCGGACTAAGGACAGGGGAGGATGGCTACACCTTC
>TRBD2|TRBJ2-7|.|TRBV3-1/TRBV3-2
CASSHGTSGRHEQYF
TGTGCCAGCAGCCATGGGACTAGCGGGAGACACGAGCAGTACTTC
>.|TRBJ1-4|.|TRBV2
CASGEQGINEKLFF
TGTGCCAGCGGGGAACAGGGTATTAATGAAAAACTGTTTTTT
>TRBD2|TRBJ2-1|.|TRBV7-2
CASSLLAGVGDEQFF
TGTGCCAGCAGCTTGTTGGCGGGAGTAGGCGATGAGCAGTTCTTC
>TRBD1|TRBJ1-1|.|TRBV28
CASRASGGYTEAFF
TGTGCCAGCAGAGCTTCAGGGGGCTACACTGAAGCTTTCTTT
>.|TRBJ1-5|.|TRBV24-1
CATSGTPNSNQPQHF
TGTGCCACCAGCGGGACACCAAATAGCAATCAGCCCCAGCATTTT
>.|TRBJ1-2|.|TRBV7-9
CASSLKPAGVDYGYTF
TGTGCCAGCAGCTTAAAACCCGCAGGGGTCGACTATGGCTACACCTTC
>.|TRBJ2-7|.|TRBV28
CASSPHYEQYF
TGTGCCAGCAGTCCACACTACGAGCAGTACTTC
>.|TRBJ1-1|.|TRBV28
CASSPPGVRTEAFF
TGTGCCAGCAGTCCCCCGGGGGTACGGACTGAAGCTTTCTTT
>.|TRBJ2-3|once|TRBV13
CASSSLGDWGTDTQYF
TGTGCCAGCAGCTCGCTCGGGGACTGGGGCACAGATACGCAGTATTTT
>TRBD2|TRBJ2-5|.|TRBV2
CASSKLAGKETQYF
TGTGCCAGCAGCAAACTAGCGGGAAAGGAGACCCAGTACTTC
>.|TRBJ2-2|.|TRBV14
CASSAPSAYTGELFF
TGTGCCAGCAGCGCACCTAGCGCCTACACCGGGGAGCTGTTTTTT
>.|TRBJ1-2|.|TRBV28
CASSLIAGIGYTF
TGTGCCAGCAGTTTGATAGCAGGGATAGGCTACACCTTC
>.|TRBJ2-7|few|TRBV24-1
CATSGGVTYEQYF
TGTGCCACCAGTGGCGGAGTCACCTACGAGCAGTACTTC
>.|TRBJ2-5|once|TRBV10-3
CAISESTVQETQYF
TGTGCCATCAGTGAGTCAACAGTACAAGAGACCCAGTACTTC
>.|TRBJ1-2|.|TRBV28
CASSWGTGSYGYTF
TGTGCCAGCAGTTGGGGCACAGGGAGCTATGGCTACACCTTC
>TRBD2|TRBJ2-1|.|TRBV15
CATSRVWGGLAGVESEQFF
TGTGCCACCAGCAGAGTTTGGGGCGGGCTAGCGGGAGTTGAGAGTGAGCAGTTCTTC
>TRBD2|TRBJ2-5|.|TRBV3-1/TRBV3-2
CASSLPGLAGGRETQYF
TGTGCCAGCAGCCTCCCCGGACTAGCGGGAGGTAGGGAGACCCAGTACTTC
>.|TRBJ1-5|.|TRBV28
CASSFLGVNQPQHF
TGTGCCAGCAGTTTTCTCGGGGTGAATCAGCCCCAGCATTTT
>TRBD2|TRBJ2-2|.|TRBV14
CASSHLAGAASSGELFF
TGTGCCAGCAGCCACCTAGCGGGAGCGGCCAGTTCCGGGGAGCTGTTTTTT
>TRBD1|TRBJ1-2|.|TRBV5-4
CASSLTGGALSYGYTF
TGTGCCAGCAGCTTGACAGGGGGTGCCCTTAGCTATGGCTACACCTTC
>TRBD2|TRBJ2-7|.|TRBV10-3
CAISESIPGGRDEQYF
TGTGCCATCAGTGAGTCGATCCCGGGAGGGAGAGACGAGCAGTACTTC
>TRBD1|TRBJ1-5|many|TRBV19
CASSLGTGGSQPQHF
TGTGCCAGTAGCCTCGGGACAGGGGGGAGTCAGCCCCAGCATTTT
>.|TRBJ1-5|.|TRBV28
CASSLDIYQPQHF
TGTGCCAGCAGTTTAGACATCTATCAGCCCCAGCATTTT
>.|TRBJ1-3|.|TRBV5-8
CASRPGHLLSSGNTIYF
TGTGCCAGCAGACCGGGACACCTCCTTTCCTCTGGAAACACCATATATTTT
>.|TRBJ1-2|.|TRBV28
CASSLGQNYGYTF
TGTGCCAGCAGTTTAGGTCAGAACTATGGCTACACCTTC